This TCR beta chain was documented in a study of post-analysis software for immune sequencing data. Findings and limits, study-wide: In patients, about five TRBV segments were more frequent than in controls, with TRBV5-6, TRBV5-1 and TRBV20-1 among them.

Built from TCR beta cDNA, the libraries had unique molecular identifiers in them. TCRdb ran MiXCR on the PCR reads and lists one entry per CDR3 protein. Counted here are approximately 770,000 distinct CDR3 sequences, around 46% occurring once; the ten biggest clones make up roughly 4.5%. The V and J ends lost 6 bases and 0 bases respectively, with 11 bases between them. CDR1 and CDR2 (germline): LNHDA, SQIVND (reference sequence). The length of the CDR3 is 14 residues. This clonotype was seen more than once but under ten times. Antigen unknown. This TCR came from a girl between 5 and 17 years old with multiple sclerosis. Sample: blood. J is TRBJ1-2 and V is TRBV19, with D possibly being TRBD1 (5 bases). Here the CDR3 reads CASSPGTTNYGYTF. The CDR3 DNA reads as TGTGCCAGTAGCCCCGGGACCACTAACTATGGCTACACCTTC.